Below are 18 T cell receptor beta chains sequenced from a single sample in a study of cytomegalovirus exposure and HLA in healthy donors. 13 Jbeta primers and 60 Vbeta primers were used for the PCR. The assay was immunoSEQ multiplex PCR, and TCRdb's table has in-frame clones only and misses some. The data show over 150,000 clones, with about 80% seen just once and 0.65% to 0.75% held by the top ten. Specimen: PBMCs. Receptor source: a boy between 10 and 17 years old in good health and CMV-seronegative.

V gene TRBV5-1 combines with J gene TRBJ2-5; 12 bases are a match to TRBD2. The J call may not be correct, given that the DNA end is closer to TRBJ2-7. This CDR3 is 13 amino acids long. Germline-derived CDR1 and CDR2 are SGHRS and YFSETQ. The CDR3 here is CASGTSGLLEQYF. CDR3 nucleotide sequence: TGCGCCAGCGGGACTAGCGGGTTGCTCGAGCAGTACTTC.

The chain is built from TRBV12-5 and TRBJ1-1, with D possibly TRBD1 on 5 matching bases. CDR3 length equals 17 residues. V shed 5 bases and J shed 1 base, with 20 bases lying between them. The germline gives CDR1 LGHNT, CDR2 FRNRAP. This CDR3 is CASGPPGDGGENTEAFF. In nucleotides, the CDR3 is TGTGCTAGTGGTCCCCCGGGGGATGGGGGGGAGAACACTGAAGCTTTCTTT.

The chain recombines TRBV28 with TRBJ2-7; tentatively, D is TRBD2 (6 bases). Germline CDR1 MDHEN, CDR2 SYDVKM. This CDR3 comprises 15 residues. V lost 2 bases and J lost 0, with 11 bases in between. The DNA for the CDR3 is TGTGCCAGCAGTTTAGGCGGGGTACTCTCCTACGAGCAGTACTTC. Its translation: CASSLGGVLSYEQYF.

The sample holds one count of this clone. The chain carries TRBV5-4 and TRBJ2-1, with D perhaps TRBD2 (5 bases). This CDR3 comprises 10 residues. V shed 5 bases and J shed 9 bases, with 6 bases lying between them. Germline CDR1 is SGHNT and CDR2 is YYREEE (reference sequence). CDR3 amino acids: CASSGSEQFF. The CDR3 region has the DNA TGTGCCAGCAGTGGGAGTGAGCAGTTCTTC.

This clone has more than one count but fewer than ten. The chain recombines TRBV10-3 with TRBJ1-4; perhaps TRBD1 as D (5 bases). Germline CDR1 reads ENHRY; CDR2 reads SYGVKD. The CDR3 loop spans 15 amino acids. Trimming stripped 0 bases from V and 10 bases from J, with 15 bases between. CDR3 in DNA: TGTGCCATCAGTGAGTCTTTGGGGCCCACGGGAAAACTGTTTTTT. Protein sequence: CAISESLGPTGKLFF.

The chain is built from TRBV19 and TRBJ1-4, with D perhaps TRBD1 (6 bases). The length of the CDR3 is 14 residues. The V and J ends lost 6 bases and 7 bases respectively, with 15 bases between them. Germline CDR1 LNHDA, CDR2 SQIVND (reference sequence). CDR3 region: CASSQGQGSEKLFF. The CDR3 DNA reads TGTGCCAGTAGCCAGGGGCAGGGTAGTGAAAAACTGTTTTTT. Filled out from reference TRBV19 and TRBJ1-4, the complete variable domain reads DGGITQSPKYLFRKEGQNVTLSCEQNLNHDAMYWYRQDPGQGLRLIYYSQIVNDFQKGDIAEGYSVSREKKESFPLTVTSAQKNPTAFYLCASSQGQGSEKLFFGSGTQLSVL.

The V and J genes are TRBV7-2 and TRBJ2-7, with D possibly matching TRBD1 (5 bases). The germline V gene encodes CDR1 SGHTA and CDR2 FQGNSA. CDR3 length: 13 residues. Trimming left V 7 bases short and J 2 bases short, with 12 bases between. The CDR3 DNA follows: TGTGCCAGCACTCAGGGATCCCCCTACGAGCAGTACTTC. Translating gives CASTQGSPYEQYF.

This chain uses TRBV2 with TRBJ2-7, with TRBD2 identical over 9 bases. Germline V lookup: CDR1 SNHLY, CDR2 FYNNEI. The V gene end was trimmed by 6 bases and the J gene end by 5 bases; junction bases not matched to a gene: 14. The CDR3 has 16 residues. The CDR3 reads CASSDTKAGGFDEQYF. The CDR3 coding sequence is TGTGCCAGCAGCGATACCAAAGCGGGGGGATTCGACGAGCAGTACTTC.

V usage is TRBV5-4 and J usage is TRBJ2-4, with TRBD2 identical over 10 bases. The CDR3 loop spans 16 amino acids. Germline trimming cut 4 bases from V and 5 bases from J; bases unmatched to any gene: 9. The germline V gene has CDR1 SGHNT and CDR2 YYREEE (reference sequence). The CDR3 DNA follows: TGTGCCAGCAGCATTCTTAGCGGGGGGATGGAAAACATTCAGTACTTC. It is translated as CASSILSGGMENIQYF. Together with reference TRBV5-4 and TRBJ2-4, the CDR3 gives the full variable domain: ETGVTQSPTHLIKTRGQQVTLRCSSQSGHNTVSWYQQALGQGPQFIFQYYREEENGRGNFPPRFSGLQFPNYSSELNVNALELDDSALYLCASSILSGGMENIQYFGAGTRLSVL.

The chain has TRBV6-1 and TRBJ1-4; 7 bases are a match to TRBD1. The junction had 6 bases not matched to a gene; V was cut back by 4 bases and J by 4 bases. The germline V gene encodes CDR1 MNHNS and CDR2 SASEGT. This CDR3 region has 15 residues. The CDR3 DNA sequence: TGTGCCAGCAGTGGGGGACAGAATCTTAATGAAAAACTGTTTTTT. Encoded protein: CASSGGQNLNEKLFF.

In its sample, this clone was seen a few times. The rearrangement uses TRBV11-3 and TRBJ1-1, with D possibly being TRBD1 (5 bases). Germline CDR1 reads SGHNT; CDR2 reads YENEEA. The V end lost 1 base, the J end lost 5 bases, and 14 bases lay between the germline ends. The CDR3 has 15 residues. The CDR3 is CASSLVAGIVTEAFF. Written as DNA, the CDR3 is TGTGCCAGCAGCTTAGTGGCAGGGATAGTGACTGAAGCTTTCTTT.

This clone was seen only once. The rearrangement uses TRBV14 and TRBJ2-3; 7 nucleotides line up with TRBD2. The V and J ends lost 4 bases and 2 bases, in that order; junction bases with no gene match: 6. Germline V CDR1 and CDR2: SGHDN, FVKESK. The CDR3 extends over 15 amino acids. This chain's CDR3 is CASSPFLADTDTQYF. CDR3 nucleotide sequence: TGTGCCAGCAGCCCCTTTCTAGCGGACACAGATACGCAGTATTTT.

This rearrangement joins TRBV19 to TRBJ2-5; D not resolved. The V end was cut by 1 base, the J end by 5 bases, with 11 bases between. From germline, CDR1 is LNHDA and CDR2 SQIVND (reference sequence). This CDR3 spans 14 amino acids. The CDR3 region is CASSIVESGETQYF. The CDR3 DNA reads TGTGCCAGTAGTATAGTCGAGTCCGGGGAGACCCAGTACTTC.

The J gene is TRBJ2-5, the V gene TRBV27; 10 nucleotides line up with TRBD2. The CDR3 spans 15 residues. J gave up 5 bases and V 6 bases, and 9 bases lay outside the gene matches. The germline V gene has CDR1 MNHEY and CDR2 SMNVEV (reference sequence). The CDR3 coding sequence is TGTGCCAGCAGGCTAGCGGGGGCGGGGAGGGAGACCCAGTACTTC. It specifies CASRLAGAGRETQYF.

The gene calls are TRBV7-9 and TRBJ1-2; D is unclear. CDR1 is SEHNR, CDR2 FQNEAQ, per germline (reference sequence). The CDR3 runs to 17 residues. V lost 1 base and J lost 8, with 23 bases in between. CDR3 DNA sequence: TGTGCCAGCAGCTTAGACGGGCGGCGGGTAGGTCTAGGCGGCTACACCTTC. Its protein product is CASSLDGRRVGLGGYTF.

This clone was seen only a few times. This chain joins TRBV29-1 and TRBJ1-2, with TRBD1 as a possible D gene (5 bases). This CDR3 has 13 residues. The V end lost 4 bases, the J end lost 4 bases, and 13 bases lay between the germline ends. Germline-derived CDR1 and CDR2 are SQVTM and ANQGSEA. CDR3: CSVVGGEGYGYTF. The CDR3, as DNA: TGCAGCGTTGTGGGGGGGGAGGGCTATGGCTACACCTTC.

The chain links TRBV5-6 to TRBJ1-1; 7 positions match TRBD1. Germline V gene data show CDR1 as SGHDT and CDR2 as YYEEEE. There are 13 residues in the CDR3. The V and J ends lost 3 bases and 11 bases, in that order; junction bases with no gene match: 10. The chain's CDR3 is CASSWSDRDIAFF. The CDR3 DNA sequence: TGTGCCAGCAGCTGGAGTGACAGGGATATTGCTTTCTTT.

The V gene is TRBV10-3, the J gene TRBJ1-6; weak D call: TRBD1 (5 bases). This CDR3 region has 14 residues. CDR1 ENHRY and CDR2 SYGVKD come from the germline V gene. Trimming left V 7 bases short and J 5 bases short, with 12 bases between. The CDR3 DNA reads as TGTGCCATCAAGTTGGGGCCAGATAATTCACCCCTCCACTTT. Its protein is CAIKLGPDNSPLHF.